Sequencing of this T cell receptor beta chain was carried out in a study of T-cell reconstitution after alpha-beta-depleted transplantation in children. The CDR3 sequence is 15 residues long. The germline CDR1 and CDR2 sequences are SGHRS and YFSETQ. The V end lost 0 bases, the J end lost 1 base, and 10 bases lay between the germline ends. Molecular barcoding with unique molecular identifiers was used for the TCRbeta library. One entry per CDR3 protein, called by TCRdb with MiXCR from the PCR reads. The sample lists fewer than 750,000 distinct CDR3 sequences, roughly a quarter occurring once. The TCR was taken from a boy in the first two years of life with Wiskott-Aldrich syndrome, due to receive a stem cell transplant. Sequenced material: PBMCs, taken before TCRalphabeta/CD19-depleted stem cell transplant. V gene TRBV5-1 combines with J gene TRBJ1-1; D possibly corresponds to TRBD1 (6 bases). In DNA, the CDR3 is TGCGCCAGCAGCTTGGCCCCAGGGGCGAACACTGAAGCTTTCTTT. Translating gives CASSLAPGANTEAFF.